This T cell receptor beta chain stems from a study of blood T cell repertoires in COVID-19. The overall study: From the United States, Italy and Spain came samples of acute and convalescent COVID-19. Nucleic acid was either cDNA or gDNA, and it came from T cells, B-cell-depleted T cells, or PBMCs.

Enrolled during active infection, Seattle patients were then followed longitudinally. The CDR3 is made up of 18 amino acids. The V segment lost 4 bases and the J segment 5 bases; nucleotides outside the gene matches: 14. Germline V gene data show CDR1 as SGHRS and CDR2 as YFSETQ. Using immunoSEQ multiplex PCR, the repertoire was profiled, and TCRdb retains in-frame clones only, with some absent. The sample has 350,000 to 450,000 clones; approximately 89% are singletons. The TCR comes from an older woman with COVID-19, enrolled during active disease. Sequenced material: peripheral blood. The chain combines TRBV5-1 with TRBJ2-3; 12 nucleotides line up with TRBD2. CDR3 coding DNA: TGCGCCAGCAGCCCTCCCATACTAGCGGGGGGCCGCGGAGATACGCAGTATTTT. Its protein product is CASSPPILAGGRGDTQYF.